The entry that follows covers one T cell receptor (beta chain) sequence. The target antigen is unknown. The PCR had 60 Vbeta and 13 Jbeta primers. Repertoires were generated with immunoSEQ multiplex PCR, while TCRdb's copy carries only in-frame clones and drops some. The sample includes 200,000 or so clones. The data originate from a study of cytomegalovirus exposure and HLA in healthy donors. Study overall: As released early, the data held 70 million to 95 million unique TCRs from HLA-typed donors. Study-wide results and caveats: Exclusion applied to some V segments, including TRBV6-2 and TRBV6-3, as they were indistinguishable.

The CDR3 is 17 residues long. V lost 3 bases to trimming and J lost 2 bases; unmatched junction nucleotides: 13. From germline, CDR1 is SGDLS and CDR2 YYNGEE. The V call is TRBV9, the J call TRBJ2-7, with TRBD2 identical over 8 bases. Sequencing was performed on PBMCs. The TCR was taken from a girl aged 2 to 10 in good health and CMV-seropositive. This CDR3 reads CASSEKGSSGITYEQYF. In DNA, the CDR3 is TGTGCCAGCAGCGAGAAGGGGAGTAGCGGGATAACCTACGAGCAGTACTTC.